This passage covers 8 T cell receptor beta chains from one sample sequenced in a study of blood T cells in healthy people across ages. PCR was performed a second time for roughly 7 to 12 cycles using a sample-barcoded 5' primer and a J-beta primer mix. MiXCR was run by TCRdb on the 5' RACE reads, yielding one entry per CDR3 protein. The sample shows roughly 500,000 distinct CDR3 sequences, 27% of them seen only once. The sample comprised blood. Receptors originate from a woman between 65 and 79 years old in good health.

The chain's CDR3 is CASSLATGFGYTF. In DNA, the CDR3 is TGTGCCAGCAGCTTAGCAACAGGGTTCGGCTACACCTTC. The chain joins TRBV7-9 to TRBJ1-2; D may be TRBD1 (6 bases). Germline CDR1 and CDR2: SEHNR and FQNEAQ (reference sequence). V was shortened by 0 bases and J by 8 bases, with 10 bases between the two germline ends. The CDR3 sequence is 13 residues long. Full variable domain (missing parts from reference TRBV7-9 and TRBJ1-2): DTGVSQNPRHKITKRGQNVTFRCDPISEHNRLYWYRQTLGQGPEFLTYFQNEAQLEKSRLLSDRFSAERPKGSFSTLEIQRTEQGDSAMYLCASSLATGFGYTFGSGTRLTVV.

This sequence joins TRBV29-1 and TRBJ1-2; 9 nucleotides align to TRBD1. The CDR3 has 13 residues. V trimming: 4 bases; J trimming: 8 bases; junction bases outside the gene matches: 8. CDR1 is SQVTM and CDR2 is ANQGSEA in the germline V gene. In DNA form, the CDR3 reads TGCAGCGTTGGAACCGGGACAGGGCAAGGCTACACCTTC. This sequence encodes CSVGTGTGQGYTF.

The J gene is TRBJ1-4, the V gene TRBV2, with no clear D. The CDR3 runs to 14 residues. Deletions cut 7 bases from V and 0 bases from J, with 9 bases between. CDR1 is SNHLY, CDR2 FYNNEI, per germline. The CDR3: CASKGQATNEKLFF. CDR3 coding DNA: TGTGCCAGCAAAGGCCAGGCAACTAATGAAAAACTGTTTTTT. Drawing the rest from reference TRBV2 and TRBJ1-4, the complete variable domain is EPEVTQTPSHQVTQMGQEVILRCVPISNHLYFYWYRQILGQKVEFLVSFYNNEISEKSEIFDDQFSVERPDGSNFTLKIRSTKLEDSAMYFCASKGQATNEKLFFGSGTQLSVL.

This clonotype appeared once. The chain couples TRBV10-3 to TRBJ2-3, with no clear D. This CDR3 has 15 amino acids. Between the trimmed V and J ends, which lost 10 bases and 2 bases, there was a span of 19 bases. Germline assignment: CDR1 ENHRY and CDR2 SYGVKD. This CDR3 is CATSVVSQNTDTQYF. The CDR3, as DNA: TGTGCCACCAGCGTGGTGTCTCAAAACACAGATACGCAGTATTTT.

This clonotype was seen a single time. The V call is TRBV2, the J call TRBJ1-2, with 7 bases lining up with TRBD1. Germline V lookup: CDR1 SNHLY, CDR2 FYNNEI. CDR3 length equals 15 residues. V was pared by 5 bases and J by 0 bases, with 6 bases of the junction left unmatched. The CDR3 DNA reads as TGTGCCAGCAGTCAGGACAGGCTAACTAACTATGGCTACACCTTC. It codes for CASSQDRLTNYGYTF.

This clonotype was detected a few times. The chain links TRBV7-2 to TRBJ2-5; D gene unclear. V lost 2 bases and J 0 bases, leaving 10 bases between the germline ends. The CDR3 consists of 15 residues. Germline values: CDR1 SGHTA, CDR2 FQGNSA. CDR3 amino acids: CASSLRPANQETQYF. CDR3 nucleotide sequence: TGTGCCAGCAGCTTAAGGCCAGCTAACCAAGAGACCCAGTACTTC.

The chain recombines TRBV2 with TRBJ2-3, with unresolved D. Germline V CDR1 and CDR2: SNHLY, FYNNEI. V shed 1 base and J shed 1 base, with 9 bases lying between them. This CDR3 has 15 residues. The CDR3 region is CASSEGVGGTDTQYF. In DNA, the CDR3 is TGTGCCAGCAGTGAAGGTGTGGGTGGCACAGATACGCAGTATTTT.

Written as DNA, the CDR3 is TGTGCCAGCAGCTCGACACCTAACTCTGAAGCTTTCTTT. The encoded protein is CASSSTPNSEAFF. This chain uses TRBV7-3 with TRBJ1-1; D unclear. With 4 bases removed from V and 6 bases from J, the gap between germline ends came to 12 bases. The germline CDR1 and CDR2 sequences are SGHTA and FQGTGA. This CDR3 comprises 13 residues.